A single sample is the source of the 12 T cell receptor beta chains below, sequenced in a study of siplizumab effects on memory and regulatory T cells. TCRdb's copy holds only in-frame clones and misses some; the assay was immunoSEQ multiplex PCR. The top ten hold approximately 0.71% of the sample, which has some 100,000 clones, around 92% seen once. Material for sequencing was Tregs sorted from blood. The receptors were sampled from a human donor in good health.

The gene calls are TRBV28 and TRBJ2-6; D possibly corresponds to TRBD2 (5 bases). CDR3 length: 16 residues. The germline V and J ends were trimmed by 3 bases and 2 bases, with 11 bases remaining between them. CDR1 MDHEN and CDR2 SYDVKM come from the germline V gene. The CDR3 reads CASSFPGFAGANVLTF. CDR3 coding DNA: TGTGCCAGCAGTTTTCCGGGATTCGCTGGGGCCAACGTCCTGACTTTC. Variable domain in full (rest from reference TRBV28 and TRBJ2-6): DVKVTQSSRYLVKRTGEKVFLECVQDMDHENMFWYRQDPGLGLRLIYFSYDVKMKEKGDIPEGYSVSREKKERFSLILESASTNQTSMYLCASSFPGFAGANVLTFGAGSRLTVL.

The rearrangement uses TRBV15 and TRBJ2-2; 10 bases match TRBD1. There are 16 residues in the CDR3. Unmatched junction bases numbered 5, after V lost 3 bases and J lost 4 bases. CDR1 LNHNV and CDR2 YYDKDF come from the germline V gene (reference sequence). The CDR3 nucleotides are TGTGCCACCAGCAGTGGGACAGGGGCTGGCACCGGGGAGCTGTTTTTT. Translated, it gives CATSSGTGAGTGELFF.

The chain carries TRBV10-3 and TRBJ2-7; D may match TRBD1 or TRBD2 (5 bases each). The CDR3 totals 13 residues. V lost 9 bases and J 0 bases, leaving 12 bases between the germline ends. Germline V gene lookup returns CDR1 ENHRY and CDR2 SYGVKD. Here the CDR3 reads CAIRDVSSYEQYF. CDR3 nucleotides: TGTGCCATACGGGACGTAAGCTCCTACGAGCAGTACTTC.

This clone was detected only a few times. This chain joins TRBV28 and TRBJ2-6; tentative D call: TRBD1 (6 bases). Trimming took 7 bases from V and 2 from J, leaving 12 bases between them. Germline CDR1 and CDR2: MDHEN and SYDVKM. CDR3 length equals 15 residues. The CDR3 sequence is CASTDPGAGANVLTF. CDR3 nucleotides: TGTGCCAGCACCGATCCAGGGGCTGGGGCCAACGTCCTGACTTTC.

This CDR3 reads CASRHRGLGTEAFF. The CDR3 coding sequence is TGTGCCAGCAGGCACAGGGGGCTCGGGACTGAAGCTTTCTTT. The rearrangement links TRBV6-5 to TRBJ1-1; 9 bases line up with TRBD1. After removal of 6 bases from V and 5 bases from J, the junction contained 7 bases not matched to a gene. The CDR3 spans 14 residues. Germline-derived CDR1 and CDR2 are MNHEY and SVGAGI.

The chain is built from TRBV19 and TRBJ2-7; 9 bases map to TRBD1. V was pared by 6 bases and J by 2 bases, with 8 bases of the junction left unmatched. This CDR3 contains 15 residues. CDR1 is LNHDA, CDR2 SQIVND, per germline (reference sequence). For the CDR3, the DNA is TGTGCCAGTAGGACCACAGGGGGCTCCCCCTACGAGCAGTACTTC. Encoded protein: CASRTTGGSPYEQYF.

This sequence joins TRBV7-9 and TRBJ2-3, with TRBD2 matching over 12 bases. This CDR3 comprises 16 residues. V was clipped by 5 bases and J by 6 bases; unmatched bases: 9. Germline values: CDR1 SEHNR, CDR2 FQNEAQ (reference sequence). CDR3 loop: CASSPGTSGFGDTQYF. The CDR3, as DNA: TGTGCCAGCAGCCCCGGGACTAGCGGGTTTGGGGATACGCAGTATTTT.

In its sample, this clone was seen once. This chain connects TRBV5-4 to TRBJ2-5; D possibly corresponds to TRBD1 (5 bases). Trimming cost V 1 base and J 5 bases, with 15 bases left between them. Germline assignment: CDR1 SGHNT and CDR2 YYREEE (reference sequence). The CDR3 extends over 15 amino acids. The CDR3 bases are TGTGCCAGCAGCTTGTTAAGTCCGCAGGGTGAGACCCAGTACTTC. Its translation is CASSLLSPQGETQYF.

The chain is built from TRBV28 and TRBJ2-3; 7 bases agree with TRBD2. Trimming took 8 bases from V and 4 from J; bases not matched to a gene: 12. Germline loops: CDR1 MDHEN, CDR2 SYDVKM. This CDR3 region has 15 residues. DNA for the CDR3: TGTGCCAGCTTCAAAGCGGGATTCAGTCCAGATACGCAGTATTTT. This encodes CASFKAGFSPDTQYF. Full variable domain (missing parts from reference TRBV28 and TRBJ2-3): DVKVTQSSRYLVKRTGEKVFLECVQDMDHENMFWYRQDPGLGLRLIYFSYDVKMKEKGDIPEGYSVSREKKERFSLILESASTNQTSMYLCASFKAGFSPDTQYFGPGTRLTVL.

This clone was counted a single time. The CDR3 spells CAISPQRGGYTF. The CDR3 nucleotides are TGTGCCATCAGCCCACAGAGGGGTGGCTACACCTTC. The chain employs TRBV10-3 and TRBJ1-2, with a weak D call TRBD1 (5 bases). V was clipped by 6 bases and J by 7 bases, with 12 bases between them. Germline lookup yields CDR1 ENHRY and CDR2 SYGVKD. This CDR3 has 12 amino acids.

V gene TRBV11-2 combines with J gene TRBJ1-1; perhaps TRBD1 as D (6 bases). Trimming removed 1 base at V and 4 bases at J, with 16 bases between. Germline V CDR1 and CDR2: SGHAT, FQNNGV. The CDR3 runs 16 residues. The CDR3 DNA follows: TGTGCCAGCAGCTTAGTACGGGGGGCGCGGAGCACTGAAGCTTTCTTT. Amino acid sequence: CASSLVRGARSTEAFF. Full variable domain (rest looked up from reference TRBV11-2 and TRBJ1-1): EAGVAQSPRYKIIEKRQSVAFWCNPISGHATLYWYQQILGQGPKLLIQFQNNGVVDDSQLPKDRFSAERLKGVDSTLKIQPAKLEDSAVYLCASSLVRGARSTEAFFGQGTRLTVV.

This sequence joins TRBV27 and TRBJ2-7, with D perhaps given as TRBD1 or TRBD2 (5 bases each). Trimming cost V 6 bases and J 0 bases, with 12 bases left between them. CDR1 and CDR2 from the germline V gene are MNHEY and SMNVEV (reference sequence). This CDR3 is built from 14 residues. CDR3 loop: CASRGTGSSYEQYF. CDR3 coding DNA: TGTGCCAGCAGGGGGACGGGGAGCTCCTACGAGCAGTACTTC.